Sequencing of this T cell receptor (beta chain) was carried out in a study of T-cell memory formation after mild COVID-19. General observations from the study: Clones that contracted from day 15 to 85 had balanced CD4/CD8; later expanders were CD4+ biased.

Germline CDR1 is SGHDT and CDR2 is YYEEEE. The CDR3 sequence is 16 residues long. Losses at the gene ends were 4 bases for V and 0 bases for J; bases not matched to a gene: 9. Barcoded TCR alpha and TCR beta cDNA libraries with UMIs came from 5'RACE using constant-segment primers. Each CDR3 protein gets one entry after TCRdb re-called the 5' RACE reads with MiXCR. The sample lists approximately 210,000 distinct CDR3 sequences; about a sixth were seen once. This clonotype has just a few counts. Its specificity is not known. The sequence was collected from an adult woman who had mild COVID-19 (a few samples of this study predate the infection). Cell type and time point are not known. The source material was PBMCs or a T cell subset sorted from them (not recorded which). J is TRBJ2-5 and V is TRBV5-6; 7 bases agree with TRBD1. This CDR3 reads CASSRSGQQYQETQYF. In nucleotides, the CDR3 is TGTGCCAGCAGCCGATCGGGACAGCAGTACCAAGAGACCCAGTACTTC.